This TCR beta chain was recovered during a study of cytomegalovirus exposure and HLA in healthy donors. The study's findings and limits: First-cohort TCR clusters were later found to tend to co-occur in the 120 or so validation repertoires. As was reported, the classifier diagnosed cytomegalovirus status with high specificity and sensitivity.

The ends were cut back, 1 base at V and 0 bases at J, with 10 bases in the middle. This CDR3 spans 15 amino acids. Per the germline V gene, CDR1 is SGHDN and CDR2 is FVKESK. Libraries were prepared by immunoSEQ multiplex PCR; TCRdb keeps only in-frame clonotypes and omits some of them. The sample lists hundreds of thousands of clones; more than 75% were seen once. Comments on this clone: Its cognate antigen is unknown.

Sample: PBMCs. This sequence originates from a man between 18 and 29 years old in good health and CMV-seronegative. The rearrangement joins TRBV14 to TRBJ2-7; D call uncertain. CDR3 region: CASSQVSSLSYEQYF. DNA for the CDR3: TGTGCCAGCAGCCAAGTCAGTTCCCTCTCCTACGAGCAGTACTTC.